The present T cell receptor beta chain was sequenced within a study of CD4 T cells in relation to SARS-CoV-2 and coronaviruses. Study background: Shared crossreactive spike epitopes were mapped to their HLA restriction. Broader study findings: No crossreactivity against non-spike viral proteins was tested here.

Before the COVID-19 pandemic, during about 2011-2019, CD4+ T cells were taken from unexposed donors. Naive and memory CD4+ T cells were separated from cryopreserved PBMCs. TCRdb keeps only in-frame clones here, not all; method: immunoSEQ multiplex PCR. Among roughly 57,000 clones, 75% to 90% were seen once, and the ten largest hold about 1.4%. This CDR3 is built from 15 residues. Germline V CDR1 and CDR2: SGHDN, FVKESK. Trimming removed 5 bases from V and 2 bases from J; junction bases left unmatched: 6. Remarks on this clone: The antigen is not known.

The chain links TRBV14 to TRBJ2-7, with TRBD2 identical over 10 bases. The TCR originated in a human donor in good health. Sequenced input: memory CD4+ T cells from PBMCs. The CDR3 nucleotides read TGTGCCAGCAGCAAGGGACTAGCGAGTACCTACGAGCAGTACTTC. Its protein is CASSKGLASTYEQYF. The variable domain in full, with the rest retrieved from reference TRBV14 and TRBJ2-7, is EAGVTQFPSHSVIEKGQTVTLRCDPISGHDNLYWYRRVMGKEIKFLLHFVKESKQDESGMPNNRFLAERTGGTYSTLKVQPAELEDSGVYFCASSKGLASTYEQYFGPGTRLTVT.